The clone carrying this TCR beta chain was recorded many times. Its target is unknown. This entry is derived from a study of regulatory T cells in long-lasting Graves disease. About the research overall: A definition of persistent Graves' disease required over 5 years of antithyroid drugs plus positive TSH receptor antibodies.

Time point denoted: persistent/refractory GD, antithyroid drugs over 5 years with positive TRAb. The TCR library was prepared using RNA isolated from PBMCs. A roughly 10-milliliter sample of peripheral blood was drawn into EDTA tubes. For TCR beta, libraries came from iRepertoire HTBI primers and Arm-PCR of CDR3 regions. Using its own MiXCR run on the multiplex PCR reads, TCRdb lists one record per CDR3 protein. The profile shows about 470,000 distinct CDR3 sequences, 20% to 25% of them singletons. The CDR3 is 17 residues long. V shed 6 bases, J shed 0 bases, and the junction held 8 bases outside the gene matches. CDR1 is SGHAT and CDR2 is FQNNGV in the germline V gene. The study's findings and limits: Only peripheral blood was studied, not thyroid tissue. Favored usage of TRBV28, TRBJ1-2 and TRBJ2-5 was recorded in persistent disease.

The chain employs TRBV11-2 and TRBJ2-2; the match to TRBD2 covers 9 bases. Source: peripheral blood mononuclear cells (PBMCs), taken when the disease was refractory, from a patient treated with antithyroid drugs. The receptor's source is a female donor with Graves disease. CDR3 loop: CASRRVAGESNTGELFF. The CDR3 nucleotides are TGTGCCAGCAGGCGGGTAGCGGGAGAGTCGAACACCGGGGAGCTGTTTTTT.